One sample yielded the 14 T cell receptor beta chains listed below, sequenced in a study of blood T cell repertoires in COVID-19 (dated by TCRdb to 2019 to 2021). The method behind the library was the immunoSEQ multiplex PCR assay. Sourced from immuneACCESS, this table was stored by TCRdb with only in-frame sequences that have V and J called. A share of the clones is absent; for the studies checked, an unresolved V gene accounts for under half, and the remainder has no known explanation. This sample has about 270,000 clones in its table, and approximately 86% of those were observed once. Together, the top ten hold approximately 8.2% of the sample. Sequencing was done on a sample of peripheral blood. These receptor sequences come from a middle-aged man with active or convalescent COVID-19.

The rearrangement uses TRBV29-1 and TRBJ2-5, with 7 bases that match TRBD2. V shed 3 bases and J 4 bases; nucleotides not matched to a gene: 5. Germline V gene data show CDR1 as SQVTM and CDR2 as ANQGSEA. This CDR3 is built from 13 residues. Here the CDR3 reads CSVEGEGGETQYF. The CDR3 nucleotides are TGCAGCGTTGAGGGGGAGGGCGGAGAGACCCAGTACTTC. The full variable domain, its missing parts supplied by reference TRBV29-1 and TRBJ2-5, is SAVISQKPSRDICQRGTSLTIQCQVDSQVTMMFWYRQQPGQSLTLIATANQGSEATYESGFVIDKFPISRPNLTFSTLTVSNMSPEDSSIYLCSVEGEGGETQYFGPGTRLLVL.

The rearrangement links TRBV5-1 to TRBJ2-7; 9 bases are a match to TRBD1. V shed 2 bases and J 6 bases; nucleotides not matched to a gene: 6. This CDR3 comprises 14 residues. CDR1 and CDR2 from the germline V gene are SGHRS and YFSETQ. CDR3: CASSFPTGGTEQYF. CDR3 bases: TGCGCCAGCAGCTTCCCGACAGGGGGAACCGAGCAGTACTTC. Using reference TRBV5-1 and TRBJ2-7 for the parts outside the CDR3, the full variable domain is KAGVTQTPRYLIKTRGQQVTLSCSPISGHRSVSWYQQTPGQGLQFLFEYFSETQRNKGNFPGRFSGRQFSNSRSEMNVSTLELGDSALYLCASSFPTGGTEQYFGPGTRLTVT.

The CDR3 nucleotides read TGTGCCAGCAGTTTACAGGGGATTTCACCCCTCCACTTT. It translates to CASSLQGISPLHF. The chain uses TRBV12-3 or TRBV12-4 and TRBJ1-6; tentative D call: TRBD1 (6 bases). The CDR3 covers 13 residues. V was clipped by 2 bases and J by 9 bases, with 8 bases between them.

The V call is TRBV5-6, the J call TRBJ2-2; D gene unclear. There are 13 residues in the CDR3. V dropped 5 bases and J dropped 4 bases, with 9 bases sitting between them. Looked up from germline, CDR1 is SGHDT and CDR2 is YYEEEE. This CDR3 is CASSSSGTGELFF. The CDR3, as DNA: TGTGCCAGCAGTTCATCGGGCACCGGGGAGCTGTTTTTT.

V is TRBV5-1 and J is TRBJ2-5, with D maybe TRBD2 (5 bases). V was shortened by 2 bases and J by 1 base, with 12 bases between the two germline ends. Germline-derived CDR1 and CDR2 are SGHRS and YFSETQ. The CDR3 consists of 15 residues. CDR3 amino acids: CASSFAGQIQETQYF. CDR3 DNA: TGCGCCAGCAGCTTCGCGGGTCAAATCCAAGAGACCCAGTACTTC.

The CDR3 DNA follows: TGTGCCAGTAGCGCCCCCGGACAGGCCCCCTACGAGCAGTACTTC. Its translation is CASSAPGQAPYEQYF. This sequence joins TRBV19 and TRBJ2-7; 7 nucleotides agree with TRBD1. This CDR3 comprises 15 residues. Losses at the gene ends were 6 bases for V and 2 bases for J; bases not matched to a gene: 10. Germline CDR1 reads LNHDA; CDR2 reads SQIVND (reference sequence).

The chain has TRBV5-1 and TRBJ2-1, with 9 nucleotides matching TRBD2. The CDR3 sequence is 17 residues long. Germline V gene sequence: CDR1 SGHRS, CDR2 YFSETQ. With V trimmed by 3 bases and J by 4 bases, 11 bases remained unmatched. DNA of the CDR3: TGCGCCAGCAGCTCCGAATGGGCGGGGGGGCCTTACAATGAGCAGTTCTTC. It encodes CASSSEWAGGPYNEQFF.

The count of this clone is one. The CDR3 bases are TGTGCCAGCAGCCACCGTGGACAGGGGATTGGCTACACCTTC. The encoded protein is CASSHRGQGIGYTF. V is TRBV5-4 and J is TRBJ1-2; TRBD1 matches 9 bases. Germline V gene data show CDR1 as SGHNT and CDR2 as YYREEE (reference sequence). The CDR3 has 14 amino acids. After removal of 4 bases from V and 7 bases from J, the junction contained 8 bases not matched to a gene.

The chain combines TRBV2 with TRBJ1-5; TRBD1 agrees at 7 bases. This CDR3 spans 15 amino acids. The V and J ends lost 5 bases and 0 bases, in that order; junction bases with no gene match: 4. CDR1 SNHLY and CDR2 FYNNEI come from the germline V gene. The chain's CDR3 is CASSPTGYSNQPQHF. CDR3 bases: TGTGCCAGCAGTCCGACAGGGTATAGCAATCAGCCCCAGCATTTT.

The chain combines TRBV7-9 with TRBJ2-5, with D maybe TRBD2 (6 bases). V gave up 3 bases and J gave up 0 bases, with 17 bases separating them. Germline CDR1 reads SEHNR; CDR2 reads FQNEAQ (reference sequence). This CDR3 comprises 17 residues. The CDR3 bases are TGTGCCAGCAGCTTCCTCGTCGGAGGGCCCTACCAAGAGACCCAGTACTTC. It codes for CASSFLVGGPYQETQYF.

This chain joins TRBV7-9 and TRBJ1-1, with 7 positions matching TRBD1. The germline V gene has CDR1 SEHNR and CDR2 FQNEAQ (reference sequence). The CDR3 covers 14 residues. The J segment lost 7 bases and the V segment lost 0 bases, leaving 5 bases of the junction unmatched. Here the CDR3 DNA reads TGTGCCAGCAGCTTAGCAGGGGGCAGTGGTGAAGCTTTCTTT. It yields the protein CASSLAGGSGEAFF. Full variable domain (outside the CDR3, taken from reference TRBV7-9 and TRBJ1-1): DTGVSQNPRHKITKRGQNVTFRCDPISEHNRLYWYRQTLGQGPEFLTYFQNEAQLEKSRLLSDRFSAERPKGSFSTLEIQRTEQGDSAMYLCASSLAGGSGEAFFGQGTRLTVV.

This clone was found once. The V and J genes are TRBV3-1 (or the pseudogene TRBV3-2) and TRBJ2-1; D is perhaps TRBD2 (5 bases). Germline values: CDR1 LGHDT, CDR2 YNNKEL (reference sequence). V was shortened by 0 bases and J by 7 bases, with 16 bases between the two germline ends. The CDR3 contains 16 residues. The CDR3 spells CASSQDSRGGSNEQFF. As DNA, the CDR3 is TGTGCCAGCAGCCAAGATTCCCGAGGAGGTTCTAATGAGCAGTTCTTC.

The CDR3 sequence: CATSPMVSNTGELFF. The CDR3 DNA is TGTGCCACCAGTCCCATGGTCAGTAACACCGGGGAGCTGTTTTTT. V usage is TRBV24-1 and J usage is TRBJ2-2; D is ambiguous. V was pared by 6 bases and J by 2 bases, with 12 bases between. Germline CDR1 reads KGHDR; CDR2 reads SFDVKD. The CDR3 runs to 15 residues.

In DNA form, the CDR3 reads TGTGCCAGCAGAAAGGGACAACTCTCCTATAATTCACCCCTCCACTTT. This encodes CASRKGQLSYNSPLHF. This chain joins TRBV11-1 and TRBJ1-6; maybe TRBD1 (6 bases). Trimming pared 6 bases from V and 0 bases from J, leaving 12 bases between. Germline V lookup: CDR1 SGHAT, CDR2 FQDESV (reference sequence). The CDR3 is 16 residues long.